A few counts support the clone carrying this T cell receptor beta chain. CDR1 and CDR2 from the germline V gene are ENHRY and SYGVKD. This CDR3 region has 11 residues. The V and J ends lost 10 bases and 6 bases respectively, with 9 bases between them. The data were obtained in a study of T-cell memory formation after mild COVID-19. Constant-segment primers and 5'RACE yielded cDNA libraries for TCR alpha and TCR beta, each carrying sample barcodes and UMIs. One entry per CDR3 protein results from TCRdb running MiXCR on the 5' RACE reads. The sample records about 420,000 distinct CDR3 sequences, more than 20% being singletons.

This chain links TRBV10-3 with TRBJ2-2; D not resolved. Sequenced sample: PBMCs or a T cell subset sorted from them (not recorded which). This TCR was recovered from an adult woman who had mild COVID-19 (a few samples of this study predate the infection). Cell type and time point are not known. In nucleotides, the CDR3 is TGTGCCACTACCGGCGCCGGGGAGCTGTTTTTT. Residues: CATTGAGELFF.